These 18 T cell receptor beta chains were all obtained from the same sample, sequenced in a study of blood T cell repertoires in COVID-19. The protocol was immunoSEQ multiplex PCR, while the TCRdb copy is restricted to in-frame clones and leaves out a portion. The profile shows about 160,000 clones, around 87% of them singletons. The material sequenced was peripheral blood. These receptors all stem from a man older than 75 with acute or convalescent COVID-19.

This clone was detected only a few times. CDR3 sequence (DNA): TGTGCCAGCTCCCCCGGGACTAGCGGCACCGGGGAGCTGTTTTTT. Its protein is CASSPGTSGTGELFF. The chain joins TRBV18 to TRBJ2-2, with 11 bases that match TRBD2. The CDR3 is 15 amino acids. CDR1 and CDR2 from the germline V gene are KGHSH and LQKENI. Trimming removed 6 bases from V and 4 bases from J; junction bases left unmatched: 4.

V gene TRBV5-6 combines with J gene TRBJ2-3, with D possibly being TRBD1 (5 bases). This CDR3 contains 18 residues. Deletions cut 1 base from V and 1 base from J, with 19 bases between. Germline CDR1 SGHDT, CDR2 YYEEEE. The CDR3 loop reads CASSLISSRGVGTDTQYF. In nucleotides, the CDR3 is TGTGCCAGCAGCTTGATCAGTTCTAGGGGCGTAGGCACAGATACGCAGTATTTT.

This chain links TRBV15 with TRBJ2-4; TRBD1 agrees at 10 bases. Germline CDR1 LNHNV, CDR2 YYDKDF (reference sequence). CDR3 length equals 17 residues. The junction had 11 bases not matched to a gene; V was cut back by 1 base and J by 8 bases. CDR3 in DNA: TGTGCCACCAGCAGAGTTCCTCCGGGACAGGGGTTATACATTCAGTACTTC. As protein: CATSRVPPGQGLYIQYF. The full variable domain, with the rest looked up from reference TRBV15 and TRBJ2-4, is DAMVIQNPRYQVTQFGKPVTLSCSQTLNHNVMYWYQQKSSQAPKLLFHYYDKDFNNEADTPDNFQSRRPNTSFCFLDIRSPGLGDTAMYLCATSRVPPGQGLYIQYFGAGTRLSVL.

This clone has only a few counts. This chain links TRBV6-5 with TRBJ2-2; D gene ambiguous. Germline V gene lookup returns CDR1 MNHEY and CDR2 SVGAGI. This CDR3 contains 13 residues. V gave up 1 base and J gave up 8 bases, with 8 bases separating them. In DNA form, the CDR3 reads TGTGCCAGCAGTTACTACACACAAGGGGAGCTGTTTTTT. It translates to CASSYYTQGELFF.

The chain carries TRBV27 and TRBJ1-4, with a tentative D call TRBD1 (5 bases). The germline V gene encodes CDR1 MNHEY and CDR2 SMNVEV (reference sequence). CDR3 size: 18 residues. Trimming removed 5 bases at V and 0 bases at J, with 19 bases between. The CDR3 loop is CASSARQGSVATNEKLFF. The DNA for the CDR3 is TGTGCCAGCAGTGCCCGCCAGGGAAGCGTCGCAACTAATGAAAAACTGTTTTTT.

The gene calls are TRBV19 and TRBJ1-5; 7 bases fit TRBD1. The ends lost 9 bases at V and 4 bases at J; junction bases unmatched: 15. The CDR3 length is 16 residues. Germline V gene lookup returns CDR1 LNHDA and CDR2 SQIVND (reference sequence). CDR3 region: CASLKSGTASNQPQHF. The CDR3 coding sequence is TGTGCCAGCCTTAAATCCGGGACAGCGTCGAATCAGCCCCAGCATTTT.

The chain has TRBV7-6 and TRBJ1-5, with a tentative D call TRBD1 (6 bases). The V end lost 4 bases, the J end lost 1 base, and 17 bases lay between the germline ends. Germline V gene lookup returns CDR1 SGHVS and CDR2 FNYEAQ. The CDR3 consists of 17 residues. The CDR3 nucleotides read TGTGCCAGCAGCTCCGGCCCAGGGGATTCGAGCAATCAGCCCCAGCATTTT. Amino acids: CASSSGPGDSSNQPQHF.

This sequence joins TRBV7-9 and TRBJ1-3, with a possible D match to TRBD1 (6 bases). The germline V gene has CDR1 SEHNR and CDR2 FQNEAQ (reference sequence). This CDR3 has 19 amino acids. V shed 5 bases and J shed 4 bases, with 27 bases lying between them. The CDR3 sequence is CASSTRDILSRISGNTIYF. In DNA, the CDR3 is TGTGCCAGCAGCACACGGGACATTCTAAGCCGAATCTCGGGAAACACCATATATTTT.

The chain uses TRBV4-1 and TRBJ2-7, with D unresolved. The CDR3 loop spans 11 amino acids. Trimming took 3 bases from V and 6 from J, leaving 6 bases between them. Germline V lookup: CDR1 MGHRA, CDR2 YSYEKL. The CDR3 DNA reads as TGCGCCAGCAGCCAGTCCGGCGAGCAGTACTTC. It is translated as CASSQSGEQYF.

This rearrangement joins TRBV20-1 to TRBJ2-7, with 11 bases fitting TRBD2. This CDR3 region has 13 residues. V was clipped by 3 bases and J by 6 bases; unmatched bases: 4. Germline V gives CDR1 DFQATT, CDR2 SNEGSKA (reference sequence). CDR3 loop: CSASSGRVREQYF. DNA of the CDR3: TGCAGTGCTAGTAGCGGGAGGGTGCGCGAGCAGTACTTC.

The V call is TRBV18, the J call TRBJ1-5, with D perhaps TRBD1 (5 bases). The CDR3 is made up of 14 amino acids. V lost 3 bases and J 5 bases, leaving 11 bases between the germline ends. Germline V gene data show CDR1 as KGHSH and CDR2 as LQKENI. This chain's CDR3 is CASSPSDSHQPQHF. In DNA, the CDR3 is TGTGCCAGCTCACCTTCAGACAGCCATCAGCCCCAGCATTTT.

The genes are TRBV11-2 and TRBJ1-4, with D hard to call. This CDR3 contains 12 residues. V dropped 7 bases and J dropped 7 bases, with 10 bases sitting between them. From germline, CDR1 is SGHAT and CDR2 FQNNGV. The CDR3 here is CASTLFGEKLFF. The CDR3 nucleotides are TGTGCCAGCACCCTCTTCGGTGAAAAACTGTTTTTT. The entire variable domain, with the rest obtained from reference TRBV11-2 and TRBJ1-4, is as follows: EAGVAQSPRYKIIEKRQSVAFWCNPISGHATLYWYQQILGQGPKLLIQFQNNGVVDDSQLPKDRFSAERLKGVDSTLKIQPAKLEDSAVYLCASTLFGEKLFFGSGTQLSVL.

The V gene is TRBV7-9, the J gene TRBJ1-2; 10 bases agree with TRBD1. CDR3 length: 16 amino acids. Trimming took 6 bases from V and 2 from J; bases not matched to a gene: 9. The germline V gene has CDR1 SEHNR and CDR2 FQNEAQ (reference sequence). Written as DNA, the CDR3 is TGTGCCAGCAGTTTCAGGGGACAGGGGAGGAACTATGGCTACACCTTC. Protein product: CASSFRGQGRNYGYTF.

This clone was found once. The rearrangement uses TRBV6-6 and TRBJ1-5; 8 bases agree with TRBD1. The CDR3 runs to 15 residues. CDR1 MNHNY and CDR2 SVGAGI come from the germline V gene (reference sequence). J gave up 2 bases and V 5 bases, and 5 bases lay outside the gene matches. The CDR3 is CASSTGQGGNQPQHF. The CDR3 DNA sequence: TGTGCCAGCAGTACTGGACAGGGCGGCAATCAGCCCCAGCATTTT.

The chain is built from TRBV5-1 and TRBJ2-7, with a possible D match to TRBD2 (7 bases). Germline assignment: CDR1 SGHRS and CDR2 YFSETQ. This CDR3 has 13 amino acids. The V and J ends lost 4 bases and 6 bases respectively, with 14 bases between them. Here the CDR3 reads CASSPGGLGEQYF. CDR3 sequence (DNA): TGCGCCAGCAGCCCGGGGGGCCTCGGCGAGCAGTACTTC.

This chain uses TRBV5-4 with TRBJ1-6; D remains unclear. The V gene's germline CDR1 is SGHNT and CDR2 YYREEE (reference sequence). V was cut by 4 bases and J by 8 bases, with 10 bases left in between. CDR3 length: 13 amino acids. For the CDR3, the DNA is TGTGCCAGCAGCCCTAGATTGGATTCACCCCTCCACTTT. It yields the protein CASSPRLDSPLHF.

V is TRBV5-6 and J is TRBJ1-4; D call uncertain. V was clipped by 0 bases and J by 1 base, with 10 bases between them. The CDR3 is 16 residues long. Germline values: CDR1 SGHDT, CDR2 YYEEEE. As DNA, the CDR3 is TGTGCCAGCAGCTTGGGAGGAGGTCGAACTAATGAAAAACTGTTTTTT. Translated: CASSLGGGRTNEKLFF.

V gene TRBV5-1 combines with J gene TRBJ2-7, with 10 nucleotides matching TRBD1. V lost 4 bases to trimming and J lost 7 bases; unmatched junction nucleotides: 8. Per germline, CDR1 SGHRS and CDR2 YFSETQ. There are 14 residues in the CDR3. CDR3 sequence reads: CASSMDRGGPEQYF. CDR3 sequence (DNA): TGCGCCAGCAGCATGGACAGGGGGGGCCCAGAGCAGTACTTC.